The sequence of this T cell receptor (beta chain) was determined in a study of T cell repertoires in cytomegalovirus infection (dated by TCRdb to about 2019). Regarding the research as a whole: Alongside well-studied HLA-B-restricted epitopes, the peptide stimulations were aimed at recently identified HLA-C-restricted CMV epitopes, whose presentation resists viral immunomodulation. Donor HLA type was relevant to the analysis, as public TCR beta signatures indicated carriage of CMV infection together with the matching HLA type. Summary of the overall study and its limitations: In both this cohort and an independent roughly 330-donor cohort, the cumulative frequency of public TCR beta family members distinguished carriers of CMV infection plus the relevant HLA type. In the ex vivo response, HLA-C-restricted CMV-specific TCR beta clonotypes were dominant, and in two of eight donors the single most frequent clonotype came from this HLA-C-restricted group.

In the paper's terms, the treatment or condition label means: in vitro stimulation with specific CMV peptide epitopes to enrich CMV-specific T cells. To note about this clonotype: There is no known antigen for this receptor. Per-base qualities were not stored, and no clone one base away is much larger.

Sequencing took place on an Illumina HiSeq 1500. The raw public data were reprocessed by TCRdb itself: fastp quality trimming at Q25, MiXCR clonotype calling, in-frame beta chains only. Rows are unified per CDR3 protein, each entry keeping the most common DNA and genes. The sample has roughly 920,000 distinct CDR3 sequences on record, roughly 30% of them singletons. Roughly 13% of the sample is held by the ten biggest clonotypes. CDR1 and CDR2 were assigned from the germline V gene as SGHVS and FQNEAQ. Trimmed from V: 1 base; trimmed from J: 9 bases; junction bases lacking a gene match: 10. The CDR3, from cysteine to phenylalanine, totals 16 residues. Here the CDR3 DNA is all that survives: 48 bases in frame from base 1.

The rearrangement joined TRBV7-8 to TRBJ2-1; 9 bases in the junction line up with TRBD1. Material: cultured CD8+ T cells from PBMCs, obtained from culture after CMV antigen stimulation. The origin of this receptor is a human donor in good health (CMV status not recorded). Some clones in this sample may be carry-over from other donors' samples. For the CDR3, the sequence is CASSLVRTGDRVEQFF. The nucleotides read TGTGCCAGCAGCTTAGTTAGGACAGGGGATCGGGTTGAGCAGTTCTTC.